The present entry profiles one TCR beta chain with its context. Its specificity is unknown. The data derive from a study of somatic mutations in cytotoxic T cells in rheumatoid arthritis. Study results and limitations: Neither rheumatoid arthritis patients nor age-matched healthy controls had significantly different CD8+ T-cell clonality from the other group.

Sequencing used immunoSEQ multiplex PCR; TCRdb keeps in-frame clones, though not all of them. The data show about 19,000 clones, with 65% to 80% seen just once and under 30% held by the top ten. The sequencing sample was made of CD8+ T cells sorted from blood. This TCR came from an adult with rheumatoid arthritis.

CDR3 nucleotides: TGTGCCAGCTCACCATTAGGATCCGGCAGGGGCCTGCAAGAGACCCAGTACTTC. Amino acid sequence: CASSPLGSGRGLQETQYF. The genes are TRBV18 and TRBJ2-5; TRBD1 might be the D (6 bases). The V end was cut by 2 bases, the J end by 2 bases, with 21 bases between. CDR3 length: 18 residues. CDR1 is KGHSH, CDR2 LQKENI, per germline.